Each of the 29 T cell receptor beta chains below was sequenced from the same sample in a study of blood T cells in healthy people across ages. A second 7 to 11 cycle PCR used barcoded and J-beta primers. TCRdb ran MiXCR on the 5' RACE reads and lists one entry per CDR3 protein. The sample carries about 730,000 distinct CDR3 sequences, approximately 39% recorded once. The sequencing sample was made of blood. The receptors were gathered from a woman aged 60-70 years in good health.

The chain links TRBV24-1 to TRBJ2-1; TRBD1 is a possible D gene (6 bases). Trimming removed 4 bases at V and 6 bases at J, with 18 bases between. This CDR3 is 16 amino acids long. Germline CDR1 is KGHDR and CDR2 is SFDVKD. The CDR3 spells CATSERARGLINEQFF. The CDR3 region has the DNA TGTGCCACCAGTGAACGTGCCAGGGGTTTGATCAATGAGCAGTTCTTC.

As DNA, the CDR3 is TGTGCCAGCAGCCCTCTACAGGGGTTCTTGGTTTACAATGAGCAGTTCTTC. Translated, it gives CASSPLQGFLVYNEQFF. The rearrangement links TRBV14 to TRBJ2-1; 7 positions match TRBD1. The CDR3 is 17 amino acids. V trimming: 4 bases; J trimming: 4 bases; junction bases outside the gene matches: 13. Germline V gene sequence: CDR1 SGHDN, CDR2 FVKESK.

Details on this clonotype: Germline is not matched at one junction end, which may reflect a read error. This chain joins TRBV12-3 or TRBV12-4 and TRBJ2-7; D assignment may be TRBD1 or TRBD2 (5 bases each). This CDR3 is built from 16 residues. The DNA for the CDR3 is TGTGCCAGTAGTTCCGGGACGGTCCTAAACTCCTACGAGCAGTACTTC. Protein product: CASSSGTVLNSYEQYF.

CDR3 nucleotides: TGTGCCAGCAGCTGGGGCGCAGGGACCGAGCAGTACTTC. As protein: CASSWGAGTEQYF. This chain uses TRBV5-5 with TRBJ2-7, with D tentatively TRBD1 or TRBD2 (5 bases each). Trimming shortened V by 3 bases and J by 6 bases, and 13 bases separated the two germline ends. The CDR3 sequence is 13 residues long. Germline V gene lookup returns CDR1 SGHKS and CDR2 YYEKEE (reference sequence).

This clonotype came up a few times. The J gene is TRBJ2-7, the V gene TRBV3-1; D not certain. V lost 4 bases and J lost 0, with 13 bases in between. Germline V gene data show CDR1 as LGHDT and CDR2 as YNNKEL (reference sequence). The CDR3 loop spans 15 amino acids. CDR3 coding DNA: TGTGCCAGCAGCCCCTCCCGGGTTCTCTCCTACGAGCAGTACTTC. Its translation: CASSPSRVLSYEQYF.

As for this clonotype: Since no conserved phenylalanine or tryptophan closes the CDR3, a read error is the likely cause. CDR3 amino acids: CASRPPGLTYNEQFS. The CDR3 nucleotides read TGTGCCAGCAGACCTCCGGGACTAACCTACAATGAGCAGTTCTCC. The V gene is TRBV7-9, the J gene TRBJ2-1, with 7 bases lining up with TRBD2. Trimming cost V 6 bases and J 2 bases; bases outside gene matches: 7. Germline CDR1 is SEHNR and CDR2 is FQNEAQ (reference sequence). The CDR3 covers 15 residues.

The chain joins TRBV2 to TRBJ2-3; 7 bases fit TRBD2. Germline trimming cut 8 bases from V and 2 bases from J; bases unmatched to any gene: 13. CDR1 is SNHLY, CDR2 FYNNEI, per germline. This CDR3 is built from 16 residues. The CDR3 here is CASSRDRGLSTDTQYF. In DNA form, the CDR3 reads TGTGCCAGCTCGAGAGACCGGGGACTATCCACAGATACGCAGTATTTT.

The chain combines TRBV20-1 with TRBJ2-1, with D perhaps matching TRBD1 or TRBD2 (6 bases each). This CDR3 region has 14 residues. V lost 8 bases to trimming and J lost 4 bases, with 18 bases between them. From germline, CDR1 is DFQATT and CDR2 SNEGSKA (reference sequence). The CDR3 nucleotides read TGCAGTCATAGAGGGGGACTTGATTACAATGAGCAGTTCTTC. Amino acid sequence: CSHRGGLDYNEQFF.

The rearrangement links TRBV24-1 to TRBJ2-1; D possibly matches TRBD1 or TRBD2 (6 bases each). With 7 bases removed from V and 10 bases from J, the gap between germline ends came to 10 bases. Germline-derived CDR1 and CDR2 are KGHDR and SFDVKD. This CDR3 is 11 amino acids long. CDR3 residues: CATRRGDEQFF. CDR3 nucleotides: TGTGCCACCAGGAGGGGGGACGAGCAGTTCTTC.

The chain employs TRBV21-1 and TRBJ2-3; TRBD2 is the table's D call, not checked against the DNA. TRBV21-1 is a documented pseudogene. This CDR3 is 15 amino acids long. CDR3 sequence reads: CASSTIDPRTDTQYF. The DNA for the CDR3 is TGTGCCAGCAGCACCATCGACCCTCGGACAGATACGCAGTATTTT.

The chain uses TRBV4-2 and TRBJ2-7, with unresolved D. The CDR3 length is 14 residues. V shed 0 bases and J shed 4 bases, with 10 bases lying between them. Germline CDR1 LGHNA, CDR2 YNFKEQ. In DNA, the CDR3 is TGTGCCAGCAGCCAAGACCTGCAGGTATACGAGCAGTACTTC. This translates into CASSQDLQVYEQYF.

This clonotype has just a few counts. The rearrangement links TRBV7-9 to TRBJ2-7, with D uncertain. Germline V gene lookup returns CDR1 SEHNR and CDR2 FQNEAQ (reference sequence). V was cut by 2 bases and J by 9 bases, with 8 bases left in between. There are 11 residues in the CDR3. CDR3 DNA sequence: TGTGCCAGCAGCTTAACAAGGGCGCAGTACTTC. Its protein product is CASSLTRAQYF. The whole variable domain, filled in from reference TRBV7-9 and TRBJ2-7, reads DTGVSQNPRHKITKRGQNVTFRCDPISEHNRLYWYRQTLGQGPEFLTYFQNEAQLEKSRLLSDRFSAERPKGSFSTLEIQRTEQGDSAMYLCASSLTRAQYFGPGTRLTVT.

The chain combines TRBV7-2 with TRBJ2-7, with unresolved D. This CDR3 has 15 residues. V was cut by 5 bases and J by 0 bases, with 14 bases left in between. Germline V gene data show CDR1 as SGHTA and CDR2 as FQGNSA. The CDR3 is CASSPYLAVSYEQYF. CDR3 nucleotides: TGTGCCAGCAGCCCCTACCTGGCGGTCTCCTACGAGCAGTACTTC.

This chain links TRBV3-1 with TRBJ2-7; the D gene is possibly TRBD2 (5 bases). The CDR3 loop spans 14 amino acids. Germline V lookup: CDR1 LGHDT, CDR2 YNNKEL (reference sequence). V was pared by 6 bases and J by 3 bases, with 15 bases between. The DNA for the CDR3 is TGTGCCAGCAGTAGGATTGAGGGTAACTACGAGCAGTACTTC. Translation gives CASSRIEGNYEQYF.

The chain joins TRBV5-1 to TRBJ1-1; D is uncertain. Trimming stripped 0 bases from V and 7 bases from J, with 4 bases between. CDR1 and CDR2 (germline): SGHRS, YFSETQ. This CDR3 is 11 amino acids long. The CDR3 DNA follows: TGCGCCAGCAGCTTGGGGGATGAAGCTTTCTTT. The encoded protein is CASSLGDEAFF.

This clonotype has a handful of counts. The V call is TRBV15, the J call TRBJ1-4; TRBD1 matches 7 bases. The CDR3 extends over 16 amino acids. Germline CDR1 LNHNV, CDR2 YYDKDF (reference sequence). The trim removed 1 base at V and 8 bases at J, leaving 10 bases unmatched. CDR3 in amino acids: CATSRVSQGVGEKLFF. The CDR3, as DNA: TGTGCCACCAGCAGAGTTTCGCAGGGGGTTGGAGAAAAACTGTTTTTT.

As DNA, the CDR3 is TGTGCCAGCCTCGGGACAGGGCATTCACCCCTCCACTTT. This codes for CASLGTGHSPLHF. The genes are TRBV6-1 and TRBJ1-6, with TRBD1 matching 9 bases. V was pared by 8 bases and J by 8 bases, with 4 bases of the junction left unmatched. The CDR3 has 13 amino acids. Germline loops: CDR1 MNHNS, CDR2 SASEGT.

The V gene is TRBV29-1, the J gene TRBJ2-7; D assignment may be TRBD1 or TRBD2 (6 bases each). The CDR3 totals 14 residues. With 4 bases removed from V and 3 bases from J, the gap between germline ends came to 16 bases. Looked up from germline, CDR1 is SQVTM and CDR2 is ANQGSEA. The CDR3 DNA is TGCAGCGTTGGCGGAGGGGGGATAGTCTACGAGCAGTACTTC. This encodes CSVGGGGIVYEQYF.

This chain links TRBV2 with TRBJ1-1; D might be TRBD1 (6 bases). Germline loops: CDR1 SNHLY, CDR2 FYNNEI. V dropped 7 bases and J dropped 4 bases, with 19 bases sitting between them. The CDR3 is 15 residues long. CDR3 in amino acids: CASTAEGVVLTEAFF. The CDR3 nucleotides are TGTGCCAGCACCGCAGAGGGGGTAGTACTCACTGAAGCTTTCTTT.

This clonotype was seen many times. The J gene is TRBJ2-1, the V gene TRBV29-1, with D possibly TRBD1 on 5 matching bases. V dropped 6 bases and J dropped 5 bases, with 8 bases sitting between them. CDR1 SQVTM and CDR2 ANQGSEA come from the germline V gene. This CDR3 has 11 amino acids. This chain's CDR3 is CSVDSHNEQFF. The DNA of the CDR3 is TGCAGCGTAGACAGCCACAATGAGCAGTTCTTC.

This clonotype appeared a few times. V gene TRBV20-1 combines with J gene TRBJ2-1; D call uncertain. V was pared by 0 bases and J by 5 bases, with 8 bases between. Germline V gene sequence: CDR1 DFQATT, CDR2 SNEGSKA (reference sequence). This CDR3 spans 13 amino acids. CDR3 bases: TGCAGTGCTAGAGATTCCACAGACAATGAGCAGTTCTTC. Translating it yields CSARDSTDNEQFF.

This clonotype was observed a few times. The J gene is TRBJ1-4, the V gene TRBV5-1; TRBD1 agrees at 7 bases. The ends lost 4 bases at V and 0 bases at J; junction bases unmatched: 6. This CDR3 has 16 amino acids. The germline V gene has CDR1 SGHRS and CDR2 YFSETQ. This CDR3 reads CASSLGQYATNEKLFF. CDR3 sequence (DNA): TGCGCCAGCAGCCTGGGACAGTATGCAACTAATGAAAAACTGTTTTTT. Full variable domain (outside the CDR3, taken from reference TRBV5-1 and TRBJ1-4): KAGVTQTPRYLIKTRGQQVTLSCSPISGHRSVSWYQQTPGQGLQFLFEYFSETQRNKGNFPGRFSGRQFSNSRSEMNVSTLELGDSALYLCASSLGQYATNEKLFFGSGTQLSVL.

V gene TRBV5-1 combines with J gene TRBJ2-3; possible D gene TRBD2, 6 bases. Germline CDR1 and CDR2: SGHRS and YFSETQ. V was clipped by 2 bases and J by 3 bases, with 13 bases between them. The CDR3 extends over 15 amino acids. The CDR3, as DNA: TGCGCCAGCAGCTTTCGGGAGATGGGGACAGATACGCAGTATTTT. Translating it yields CASSFREMGTDTQYF.

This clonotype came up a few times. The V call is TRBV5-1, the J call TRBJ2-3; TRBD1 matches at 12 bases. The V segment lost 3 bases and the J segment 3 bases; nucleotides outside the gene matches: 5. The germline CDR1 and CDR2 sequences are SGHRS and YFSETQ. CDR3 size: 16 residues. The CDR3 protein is CASSWGQGAATDTQYF. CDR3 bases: TGCGCCAGCAGCTGGGGACAGGGGGCTGCGACAGATACGCAGTATTTT.

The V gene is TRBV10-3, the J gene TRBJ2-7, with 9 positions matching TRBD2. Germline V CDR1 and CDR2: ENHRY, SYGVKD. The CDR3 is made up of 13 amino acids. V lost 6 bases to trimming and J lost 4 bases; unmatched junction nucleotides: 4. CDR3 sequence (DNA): TGTGCCATCAGGGCGGGAGGGCGGTACGAGCAGTACTTC. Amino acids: CAIRAGGRYEQYF.

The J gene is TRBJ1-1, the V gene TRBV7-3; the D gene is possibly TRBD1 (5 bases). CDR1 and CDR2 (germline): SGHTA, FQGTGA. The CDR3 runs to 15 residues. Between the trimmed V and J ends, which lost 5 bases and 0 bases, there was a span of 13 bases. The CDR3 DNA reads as TGTGCCAGCAGCCCCCAGACAGCCGTGAACACTGAAGCTTTCTTT. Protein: CASSPQTAVNTEAFF.

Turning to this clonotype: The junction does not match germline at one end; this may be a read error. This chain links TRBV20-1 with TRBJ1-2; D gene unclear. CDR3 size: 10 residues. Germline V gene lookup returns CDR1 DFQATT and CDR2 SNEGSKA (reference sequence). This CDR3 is CRARNDGYTF. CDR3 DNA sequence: TGCAGGGCTAGAAACGATGGCTACACCTTC.

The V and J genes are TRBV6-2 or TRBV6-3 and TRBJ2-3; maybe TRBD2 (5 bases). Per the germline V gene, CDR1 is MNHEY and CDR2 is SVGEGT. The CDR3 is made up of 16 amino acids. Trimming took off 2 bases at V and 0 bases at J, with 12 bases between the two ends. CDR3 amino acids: CASSYRRGLSTDTQYF. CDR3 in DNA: TGTGCCAGCAGTTACCGAAGAGGACTCAGCACAGATACGCAGTATTTT.

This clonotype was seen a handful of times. The CDR3 DNA reads TGTGCCAGCAGCCCCGGGGGGACCCTTTCTCACACTGAAGCTTTCTTT. It codes for CASSPGGTLSHTEAFF. The chain carries TRBV7-3 and TRBJ1-1; a possible D gene is TRBD1 (5 bases). Germline lookup yields CDR1 SGHTA and CDR2 FQGTGA. CDR3 length: 16 amino acids. V lost 5 bases, J lost 3 bases, and 19 bases lay in between. The variable domain in full, completed from reference TRBV7-3 and TRBJ1-1, reads GAGVSQTPSNKVTEKGKYVELRCDPISGHTALYWYRQSLGQGPEFLIYFQGTGAADDSGLPNDRFFAVRPEGSVSTLKIQRTERGDSAVYLCASSPGGTLSHTEAFFGQGTRLTVV.